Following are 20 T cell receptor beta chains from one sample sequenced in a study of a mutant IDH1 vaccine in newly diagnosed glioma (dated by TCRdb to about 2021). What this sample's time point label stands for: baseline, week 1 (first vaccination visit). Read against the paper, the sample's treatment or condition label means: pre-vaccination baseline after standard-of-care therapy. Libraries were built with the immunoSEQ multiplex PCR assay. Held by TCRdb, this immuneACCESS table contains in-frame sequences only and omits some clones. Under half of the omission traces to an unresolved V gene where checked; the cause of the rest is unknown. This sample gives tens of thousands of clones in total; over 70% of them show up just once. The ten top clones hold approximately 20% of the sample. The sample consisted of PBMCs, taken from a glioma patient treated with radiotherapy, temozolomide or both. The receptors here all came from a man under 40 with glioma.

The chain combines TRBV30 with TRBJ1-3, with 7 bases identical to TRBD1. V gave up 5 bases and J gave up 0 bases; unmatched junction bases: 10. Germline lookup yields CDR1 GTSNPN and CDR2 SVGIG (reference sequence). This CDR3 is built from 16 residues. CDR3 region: CAWGTGQVNSGNTIYF. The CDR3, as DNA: TGTGCCTGGGGCACCGGACAGGTTAACTCTGGAAACACCATATATTTT.

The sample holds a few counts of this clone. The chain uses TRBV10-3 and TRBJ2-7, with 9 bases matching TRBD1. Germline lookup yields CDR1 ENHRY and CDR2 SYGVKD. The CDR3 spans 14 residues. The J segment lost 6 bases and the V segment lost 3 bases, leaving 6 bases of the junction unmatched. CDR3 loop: CAISEATGGREQYF. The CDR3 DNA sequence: TGTGCCATCAGTGAAGCGACAGGGGGTCGCGAGCAGTACTTC.

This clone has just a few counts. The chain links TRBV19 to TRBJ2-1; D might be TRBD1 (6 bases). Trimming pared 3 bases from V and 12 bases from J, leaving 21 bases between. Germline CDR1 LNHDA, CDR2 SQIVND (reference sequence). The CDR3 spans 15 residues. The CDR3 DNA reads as TGTGCCAGTAGTATGTCCAGGGAGCAGGGGTCAATGCAGTTCTTC. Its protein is CASSMSREQGSMQFF.

For the CDR3, the DNA is TGTGCCAGCAGCTTAAGCGAGCGGGAGATTGTCGAGCAGTACTTC. This translates into CASSLSEREIVEQYF. This rearrangement joins TRBV7-2 to TRBJ2-7; 8 bases align to TRBD2. The CDR3 runs 15 residues. CDR1 SGHTA and CDR2 FQGNSA come from the germline V gene. The J segment lost 6 bases and the V segment lost 2 bases, leaving 9 bases of the junction unmatched.

The CDR3 loop is CASGESSYEQYF. CDR3 bases: TGCGCCAGTGGGGAAAGCTCCTACGAGCAGTACTTC. This chain joins TRBV5-1 and TRBJ2-7; D gene uncertain. V was shortened by 8 bases and J by 0 bases, with 9 bases between the two germline ends. The germline gives CDR1 SGHRS, CDR2 YFSETQ. The CDR3 sequence is 12 residues long.

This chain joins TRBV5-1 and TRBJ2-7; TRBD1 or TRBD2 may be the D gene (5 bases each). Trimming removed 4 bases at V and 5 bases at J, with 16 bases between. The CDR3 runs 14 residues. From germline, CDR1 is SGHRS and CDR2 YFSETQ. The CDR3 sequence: CASSARRQGDEQYF. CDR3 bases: TGCGCCAGCAGCGCCCGGAGGCAGGGAGACGAGCAGTACTTC.

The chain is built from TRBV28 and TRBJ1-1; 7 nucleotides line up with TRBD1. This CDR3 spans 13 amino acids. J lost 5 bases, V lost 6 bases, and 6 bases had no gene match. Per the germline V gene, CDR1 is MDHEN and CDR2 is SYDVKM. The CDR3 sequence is CASRGGQGTEAFF. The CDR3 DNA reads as TGTGCCAGCAGAGGGGGCCAGGGGACTGAAGCTTTCTTT.

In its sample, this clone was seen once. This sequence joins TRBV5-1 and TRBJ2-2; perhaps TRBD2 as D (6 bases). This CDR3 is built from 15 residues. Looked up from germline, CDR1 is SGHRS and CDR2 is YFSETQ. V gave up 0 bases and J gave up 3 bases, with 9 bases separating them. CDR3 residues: CASSLGPGDTGELFF. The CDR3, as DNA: TGCGCCAGCAGCTTGGGACCGGGGGACACCGGGGAGCTGTTTTTT.

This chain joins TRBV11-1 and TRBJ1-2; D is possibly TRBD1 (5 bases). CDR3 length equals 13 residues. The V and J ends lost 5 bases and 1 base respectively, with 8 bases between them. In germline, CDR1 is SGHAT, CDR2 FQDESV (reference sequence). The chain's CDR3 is CASSRQRNYGYTF. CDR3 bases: TGTGCCAGCAGCAGACAGCGTAACTATGGCTACACCTTC.

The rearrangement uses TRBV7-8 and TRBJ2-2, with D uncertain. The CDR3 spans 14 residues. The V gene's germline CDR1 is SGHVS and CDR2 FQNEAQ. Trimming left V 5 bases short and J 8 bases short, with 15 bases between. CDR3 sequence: CASSGRTAAGELFF. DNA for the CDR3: TGTGCCAGCAGCGGTAGGACGGCGGCAGGGGAGCTGTTTTTT.

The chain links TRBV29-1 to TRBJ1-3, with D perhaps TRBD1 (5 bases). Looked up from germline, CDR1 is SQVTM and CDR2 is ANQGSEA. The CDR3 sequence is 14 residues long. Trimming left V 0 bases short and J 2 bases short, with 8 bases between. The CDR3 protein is CSVEDRGAGNTIYF. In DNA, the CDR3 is TGCAGCGTTGAAGATCGAGGGGCTGGAAACACCATATATTTT.

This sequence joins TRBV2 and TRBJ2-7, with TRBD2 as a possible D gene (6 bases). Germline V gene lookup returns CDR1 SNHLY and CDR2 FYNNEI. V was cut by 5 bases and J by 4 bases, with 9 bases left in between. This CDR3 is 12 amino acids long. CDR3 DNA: TGTGCCAGCAGTTTGGGACTTTACGAGCAGTACTTC. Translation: CASSLGLYEQYF.

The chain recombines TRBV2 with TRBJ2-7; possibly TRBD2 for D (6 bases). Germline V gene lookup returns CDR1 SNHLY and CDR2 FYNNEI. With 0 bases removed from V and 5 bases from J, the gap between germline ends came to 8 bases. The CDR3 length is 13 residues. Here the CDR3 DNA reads TGTGCCAGCAGTGAAGCTGGGGAGGACGAGCAGTACTTC. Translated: CASSEAGEDEQYF. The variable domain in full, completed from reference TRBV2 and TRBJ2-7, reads EPEVTQTPSHQVTQMGQEVILRCVPISNHLYFYWYRQILGQKVEFLVSFYNNEISEKSEIFDDQFSVERPDGSNFTLKIRSTKLEDSAMYFCASSEAGEDEQYFGPGTRLTVT.

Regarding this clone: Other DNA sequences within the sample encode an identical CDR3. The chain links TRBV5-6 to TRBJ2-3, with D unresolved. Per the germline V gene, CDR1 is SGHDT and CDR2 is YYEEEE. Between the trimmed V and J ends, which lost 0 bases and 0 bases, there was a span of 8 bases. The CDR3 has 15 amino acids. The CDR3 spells CASSLVGTSTDTQYF. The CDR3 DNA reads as TGTGCCAGCAGCTTGGTTGGTACCAGCACAGATACGCAGTATTTT.

For the CDR3, the DNA is TGTGCCAGCAGTTTAGGGTTCAGGTTGAACACTGAAGCTTTCTTT. It translates to CASSLGFRLNTEAFF. V is TRBV27 and J is TRBJ1-1, with D unclear. Trimming shortened V by 2 bases and J by 0 bases, and 10 bases separated the two germline ends. The CDR3 totals 15 residues. In germline, CDR1 is MNHEY, CDR2 SMNVEV (reference sequence).

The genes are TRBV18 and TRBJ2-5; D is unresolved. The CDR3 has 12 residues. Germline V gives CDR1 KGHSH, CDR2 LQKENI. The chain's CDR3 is CASTSGRETQYF. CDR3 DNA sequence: TGTGCTAGCACCTCGGGCCGGGAGACCCAGTACTTC.

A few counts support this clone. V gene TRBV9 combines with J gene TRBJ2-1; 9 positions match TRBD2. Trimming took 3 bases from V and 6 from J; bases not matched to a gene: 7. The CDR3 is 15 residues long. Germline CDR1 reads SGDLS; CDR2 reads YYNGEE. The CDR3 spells CASSAYSGGLNEQFF. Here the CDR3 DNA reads TGTGCCAGCAGCGCCTATAGCGGGGGCCTCAATGAGCAGTTCTTC. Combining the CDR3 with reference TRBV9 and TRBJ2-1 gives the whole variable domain DSGVTQTPKHLITATGQRVTLRCSPRSGDLSVYWYQQSLDQGLQFLIQYYNGEERAKGNILERFSAQQFPDLHSELNLSSLELGDSALYFCASSAYSGGLNEQFFGPGTRLTVL.

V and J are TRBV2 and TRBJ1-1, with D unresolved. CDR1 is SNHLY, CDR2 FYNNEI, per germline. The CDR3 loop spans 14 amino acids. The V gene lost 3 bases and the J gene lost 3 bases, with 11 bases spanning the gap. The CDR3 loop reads CASSDLGWYTEAFF. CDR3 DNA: TGTGCCAGCAGTGACCTCGGGTGGTACACTGAAGCTTTCTTT.

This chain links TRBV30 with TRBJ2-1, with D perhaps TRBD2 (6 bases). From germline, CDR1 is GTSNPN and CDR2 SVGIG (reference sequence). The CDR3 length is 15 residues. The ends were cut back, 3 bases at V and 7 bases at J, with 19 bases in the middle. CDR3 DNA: TGTGCCTGGAGCCTAAAGGGAGGTCTGAGAAATGAGCAGTTCTTC. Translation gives CAWSLKGGLRNEQFF.

CDR3 coding DNA: TGTGCCAGTTCTCCCTCTAGCGGACTAGCGGGAGGATATGAGCAGTTCTTC. Encoded protein: CASSPSSGLAGGYEQFF. The gene calls are TRBV19 and TRBJ2-1, with 14 bases lining up with TRBD2. The germline V gene encodes CDR1 LNHDA and CDR2 SQIVND (reference sequence). V lost 8 bases, J lost 8 bases, and 14 bases stayed unmatched. The CDR3 consists of 17 residues. Variable domain in full (rest from reference TRBV19 and TRBJ2-1): DGGITQSPKYLFRKEGQNVTLSCEQNLNHDAMYWYRQDPGQGLRLIYYSQIVNDFQKGDIAEGYSVSREKKESFPLTVTSAQKNPTAFYLCASSPSSGLAGGYEQFFGPGTRLTVL.